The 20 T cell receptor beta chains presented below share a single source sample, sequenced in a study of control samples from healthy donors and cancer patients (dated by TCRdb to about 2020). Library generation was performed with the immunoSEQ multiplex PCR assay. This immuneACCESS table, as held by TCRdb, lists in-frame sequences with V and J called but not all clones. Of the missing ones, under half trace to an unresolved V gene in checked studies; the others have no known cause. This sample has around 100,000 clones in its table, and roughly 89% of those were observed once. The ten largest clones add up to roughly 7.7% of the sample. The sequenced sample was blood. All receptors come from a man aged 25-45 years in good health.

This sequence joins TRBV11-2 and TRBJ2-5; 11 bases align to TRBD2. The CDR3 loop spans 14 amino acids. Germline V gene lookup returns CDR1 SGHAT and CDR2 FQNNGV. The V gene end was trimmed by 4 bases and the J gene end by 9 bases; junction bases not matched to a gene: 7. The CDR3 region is CASSSLAGGPSQYF. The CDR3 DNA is TGTGCCAGCAGCTCTTTAGCGGGGGGGCCCTCCCAGTACTTC.

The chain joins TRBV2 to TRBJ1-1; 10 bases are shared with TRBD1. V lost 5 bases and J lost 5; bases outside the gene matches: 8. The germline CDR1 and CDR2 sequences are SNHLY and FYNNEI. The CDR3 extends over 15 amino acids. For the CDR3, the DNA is TGTGCCAGCAGTCAAGACAGGGGGCGGCGGACTGAAGCTTTCTTT. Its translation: CASSQDRGRRTEAFF. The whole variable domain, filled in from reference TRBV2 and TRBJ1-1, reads EPEVTQTPSHQVTQMGQEVILRCVPISNHLYFYWYRQILGQKVEFLVSFYNNEISEKSEIFDDQFSVERPDGSNFTLKIRSTKLEDSAMYFCASSQDRGRRTEAFFGQGTRLTVV.

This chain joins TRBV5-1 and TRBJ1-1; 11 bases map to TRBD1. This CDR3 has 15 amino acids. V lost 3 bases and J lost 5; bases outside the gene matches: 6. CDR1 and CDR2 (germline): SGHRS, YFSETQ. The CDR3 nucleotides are TGCGCCAGCAGCTCCAGGACAGGGGGCTGGACTGAAGCTTTCTTT. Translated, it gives CASSSRTGGWTEAFF.

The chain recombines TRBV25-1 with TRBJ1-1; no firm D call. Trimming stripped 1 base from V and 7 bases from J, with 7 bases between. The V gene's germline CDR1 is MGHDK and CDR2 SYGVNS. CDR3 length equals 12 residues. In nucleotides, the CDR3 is TGTGCCAGCAGTGAATCTTCTCATGAAGCTTTCTTT. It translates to CASSESSHEAFF.

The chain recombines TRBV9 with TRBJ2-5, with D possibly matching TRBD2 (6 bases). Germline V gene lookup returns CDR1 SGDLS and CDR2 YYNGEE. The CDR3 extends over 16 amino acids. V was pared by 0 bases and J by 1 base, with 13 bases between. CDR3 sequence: CASSVGVAVTQETQYF. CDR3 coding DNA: TGTGCCAGCAGCGTAGGGGTAGCGGTTACCCAAGAGACCCAGTACTTC.

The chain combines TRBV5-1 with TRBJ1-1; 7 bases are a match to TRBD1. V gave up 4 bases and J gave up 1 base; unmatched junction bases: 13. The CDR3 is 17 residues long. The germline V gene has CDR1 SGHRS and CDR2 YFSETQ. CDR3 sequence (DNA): TGCGCCAGCAGCCCCGGGACAGACTTTTCGGGGAACACTGAAGCTTTCTTT. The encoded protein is CASSPGTDFSGNTEAFF.

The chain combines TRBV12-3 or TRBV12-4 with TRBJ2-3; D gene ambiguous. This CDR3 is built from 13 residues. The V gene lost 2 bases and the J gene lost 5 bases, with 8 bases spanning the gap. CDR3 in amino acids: CASSLNSGDTQYF. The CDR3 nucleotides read TGTGCCAGCAGTTTAAATTCGGGAGATACGCAGTATTTT.

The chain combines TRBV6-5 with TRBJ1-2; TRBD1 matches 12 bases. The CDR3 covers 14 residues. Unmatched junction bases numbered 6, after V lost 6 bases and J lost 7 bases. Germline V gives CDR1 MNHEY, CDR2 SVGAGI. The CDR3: CASRTGTGGVGYTF. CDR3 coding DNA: TGTGCCAGCAGAACTGGGACAGGGGGCGTTGGCTACACCTTC.

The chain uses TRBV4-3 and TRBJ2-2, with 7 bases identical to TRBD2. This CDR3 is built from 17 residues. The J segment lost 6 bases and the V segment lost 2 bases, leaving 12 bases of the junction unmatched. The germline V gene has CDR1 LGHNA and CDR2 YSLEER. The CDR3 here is CASSQRPRLAGSGELFF. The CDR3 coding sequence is TGCGCCAGCAGCCAAAGGCCCCGACTAGCAGGTTCCGGGGAGCTGTTTTTT.

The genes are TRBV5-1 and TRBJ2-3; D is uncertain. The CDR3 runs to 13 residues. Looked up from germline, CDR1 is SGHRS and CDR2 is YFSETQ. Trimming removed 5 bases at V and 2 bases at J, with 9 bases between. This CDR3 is CASSRPSTDTQYF. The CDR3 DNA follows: TGCGCCAGCAGTAGGCCATCCACAGATACGCAGTATTTT.

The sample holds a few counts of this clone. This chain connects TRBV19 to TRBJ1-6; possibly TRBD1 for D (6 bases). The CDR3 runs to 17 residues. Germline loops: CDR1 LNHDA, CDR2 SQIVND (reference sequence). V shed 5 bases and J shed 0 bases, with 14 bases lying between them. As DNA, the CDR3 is TGTGCCAGTAGTCTCCTGACAGGAAGCTCCTATAATTCACCCCTCCACTTT. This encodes CASSLLTGSSYNSPLHF.

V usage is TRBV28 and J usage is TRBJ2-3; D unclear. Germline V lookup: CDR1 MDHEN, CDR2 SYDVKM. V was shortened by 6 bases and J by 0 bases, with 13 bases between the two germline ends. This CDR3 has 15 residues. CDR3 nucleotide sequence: TGTGCCAGCAGCACCCTAACTACTAGCACAGATACGCAGTATTTT. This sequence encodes CASSTLTTSTDTQYF.

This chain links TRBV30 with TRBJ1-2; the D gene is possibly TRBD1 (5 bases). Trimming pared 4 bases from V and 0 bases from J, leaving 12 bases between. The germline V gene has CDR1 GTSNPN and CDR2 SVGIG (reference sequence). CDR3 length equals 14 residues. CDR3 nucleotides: TGTGCCTGGAAAGGGACTAACTCTAACTATGGCTACACCTTC. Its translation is CAWKGTNSNYGYTF.

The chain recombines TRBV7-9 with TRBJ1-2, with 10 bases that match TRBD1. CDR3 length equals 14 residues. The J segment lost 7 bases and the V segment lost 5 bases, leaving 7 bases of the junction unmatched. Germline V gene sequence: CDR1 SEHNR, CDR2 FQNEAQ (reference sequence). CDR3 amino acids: CASSARDRGSGYTF. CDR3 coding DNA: TGTGCCAGCAGCGCCCGGGACAGGGGTTCTGGCTACACCTTC.

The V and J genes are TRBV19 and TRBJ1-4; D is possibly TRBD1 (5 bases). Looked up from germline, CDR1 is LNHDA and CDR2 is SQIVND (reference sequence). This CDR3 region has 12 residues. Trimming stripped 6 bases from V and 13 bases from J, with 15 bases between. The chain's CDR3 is CASSNGRGLLFF. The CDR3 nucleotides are TGTGCCAGTAGCAACGGACGGGGCCTACTGTTTTTT.

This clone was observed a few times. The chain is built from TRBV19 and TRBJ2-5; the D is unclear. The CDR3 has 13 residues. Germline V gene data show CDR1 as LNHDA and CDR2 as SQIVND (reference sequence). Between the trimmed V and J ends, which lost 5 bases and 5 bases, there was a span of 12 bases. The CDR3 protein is CASSLGMWETQYF. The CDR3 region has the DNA TGTGCCAGTAGTTTAGGGATGTGGGAGACCCAGTACTTC.

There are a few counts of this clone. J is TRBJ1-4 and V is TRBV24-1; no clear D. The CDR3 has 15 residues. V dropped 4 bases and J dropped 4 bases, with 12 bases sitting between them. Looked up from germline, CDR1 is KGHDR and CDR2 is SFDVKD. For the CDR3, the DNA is TGTGCCACCAGTGACAACAGACGGTATAATGAAAAACTGTTTTTT. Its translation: CATSDNRRYNEKLFF.

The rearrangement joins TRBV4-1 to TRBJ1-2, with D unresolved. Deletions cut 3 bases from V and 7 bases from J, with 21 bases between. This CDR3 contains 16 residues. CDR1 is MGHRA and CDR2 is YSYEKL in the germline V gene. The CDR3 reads CASSHYPAAITGGYTF. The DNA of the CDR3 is TGCGCCAGCAGCCACTACCCAGCAGCAATAACGGGTGGCTACACCTTC.

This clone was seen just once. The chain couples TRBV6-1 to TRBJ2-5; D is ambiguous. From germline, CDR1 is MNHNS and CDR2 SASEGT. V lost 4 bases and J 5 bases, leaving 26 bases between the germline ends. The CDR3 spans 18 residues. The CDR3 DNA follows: TGTGCCAGCAGTGTGGGTATGGCCGAGGATCCAATCAAGGAGACCCAGTACTTC. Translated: CASSVGMAEDPIKETQYF.

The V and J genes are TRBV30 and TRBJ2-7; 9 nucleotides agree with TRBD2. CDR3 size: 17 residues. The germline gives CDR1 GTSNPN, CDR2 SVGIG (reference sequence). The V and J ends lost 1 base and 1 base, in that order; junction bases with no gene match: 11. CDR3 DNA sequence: TGTGCCTGGAGTGAAGGTGCTAGCGGGATGTTGTCCTACGAGCAGTACTTC. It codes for CAWSEGASGMLSYEQYF.